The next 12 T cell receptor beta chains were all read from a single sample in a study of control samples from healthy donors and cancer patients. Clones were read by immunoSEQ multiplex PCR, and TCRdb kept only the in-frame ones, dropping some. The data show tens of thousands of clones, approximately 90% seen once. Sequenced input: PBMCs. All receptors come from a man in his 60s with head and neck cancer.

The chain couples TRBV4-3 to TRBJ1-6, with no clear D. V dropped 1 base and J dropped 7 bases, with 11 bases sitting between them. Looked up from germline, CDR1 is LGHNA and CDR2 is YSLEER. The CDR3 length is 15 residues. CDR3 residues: CASSQGLSENSPLHF. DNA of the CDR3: TGCGCCAGCAGCCAAGGGTTGTCGGAGAATTCACCCCTCCACTTT.

The CDR3 loop is CASSLSWVNEQFF. The CDR3 DNA is TGTGCCAGCAGCCTTTCTTGGGTCAATGAGCAGTTCTTC. V and J are TRBV28 and TRBJ2-1; unclear D gene. CDR1 and CDR2 from the germline V gene are MDHEN and SYDVKM. V was pared by 6 bases and J by 6 bases, with 12 bases between. This CDR3 spans 13 amino acids.

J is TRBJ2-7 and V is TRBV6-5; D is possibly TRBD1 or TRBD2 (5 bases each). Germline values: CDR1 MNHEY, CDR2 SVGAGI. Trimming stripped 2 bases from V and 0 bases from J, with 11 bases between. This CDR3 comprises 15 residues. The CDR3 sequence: CASSYEGPSSYEQYF. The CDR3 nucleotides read TGTGCCAGCAGTTACGAGGGACCCAGCTCCTACGAGCAGTACTTC.

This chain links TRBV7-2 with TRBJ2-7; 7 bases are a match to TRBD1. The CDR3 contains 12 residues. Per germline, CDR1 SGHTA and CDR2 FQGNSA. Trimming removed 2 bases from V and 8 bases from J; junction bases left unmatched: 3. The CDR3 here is CASSLKGGKQYF. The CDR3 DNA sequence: TGTGCCAGCAGCTTAAAAGGGGGCAAGCAGTACTTC. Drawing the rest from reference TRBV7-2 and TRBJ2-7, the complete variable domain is GAGVSQSPSNKVTEKGKDVELRCDPISGHTALYWYRQSLGQGLEFLIYFQGNSAPDKSGLPSDRFSAERTGGSVSTLTIQRTQQEDSAVYLCASSLKGGKQYFGPGTRLTVT.

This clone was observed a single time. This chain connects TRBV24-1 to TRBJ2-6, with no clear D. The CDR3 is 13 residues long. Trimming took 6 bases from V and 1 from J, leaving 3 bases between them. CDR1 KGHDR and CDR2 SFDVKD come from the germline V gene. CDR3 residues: CATSLSGANVLTF. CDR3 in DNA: TGTGCCACCAGTTTATCTGGGGCCAACGTCCTGACTTTC.

CDR3 in amino acids: CASSLSGGGQPQHF. The CDR3 DNA reads as TGTGCCAGCAGTTTATCTGGTGGCGGTCAGCCCCAGCATTTT. V usage is TRBV27 and J usage is TRBJ1-5; D gene unclear. Germline CDR1 is MNHEY and CDR2 is SMNVEV (reference sequence). The CDR3 runs to 14 residues. V was trimmed by 0 bases and J by 6 bases, leaving 9 bases between them.

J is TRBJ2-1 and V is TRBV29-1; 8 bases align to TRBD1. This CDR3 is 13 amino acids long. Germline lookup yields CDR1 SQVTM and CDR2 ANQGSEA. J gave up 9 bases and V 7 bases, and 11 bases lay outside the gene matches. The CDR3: CSGRTGSSGEQFF. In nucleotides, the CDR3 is TGCAGCGGGCGGACAGGGAGTAGTGGTGAGCAGTTCTTC.

DNA of the CDR3: TGTGCCAGCAGTCCCAACAGGGGCGGGCAGTACTTC. Protein sequence: CASSPNRGGQYF. The genes are TRBV6-5 and TRBJ2-7; 7 nucleotides match TRBD1. The junction had 7 bases not matched to a gene; V was cut back by 5 bases and J by 9 bases. This CDR3 is 12 amino acids long. From germline, CDR1 is MNHEY and CDR2 SVGAGI.

CDR3 amino acids: CARGQGKGYGYTF. The CDR3 nucleotides read TGTGCCAGGGGACAGGGAAAAGGCTATGGCTACACCTTC. The V and J genes are TRBV2 and TRBJ1-2, with 9 bases lining up with TRBD1. CDR1 and CDR2 (germline): SNHLY, FYNNEI. The CDR3 spans 13 residues. V trimming: 9 bases; J trimming: 4 bases; junction bases outside the gene matches: 6.

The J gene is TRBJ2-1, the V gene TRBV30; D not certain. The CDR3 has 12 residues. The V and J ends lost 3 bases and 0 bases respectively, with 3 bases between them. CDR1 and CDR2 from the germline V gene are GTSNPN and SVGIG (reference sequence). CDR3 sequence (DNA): TGTGCCTGGAGCGACTCCTACAATGAGCAGTTCTTC. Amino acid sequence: CAWSDSYNEQFF.

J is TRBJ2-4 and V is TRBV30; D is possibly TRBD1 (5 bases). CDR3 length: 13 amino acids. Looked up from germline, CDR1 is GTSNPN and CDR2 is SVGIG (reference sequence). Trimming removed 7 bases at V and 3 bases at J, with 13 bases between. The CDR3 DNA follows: TGTGCCTTCAACCTAGGGGACAAAAACATTCAGTACTTC. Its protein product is CAFNLGDKNIQYF.

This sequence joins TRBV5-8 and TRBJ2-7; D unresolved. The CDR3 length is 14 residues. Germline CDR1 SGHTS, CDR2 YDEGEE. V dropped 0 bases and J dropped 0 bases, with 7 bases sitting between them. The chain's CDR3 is CASSLEAYSYEQYF. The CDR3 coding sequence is TGTGCCAGCAGCTTGGAGGCATACTCCTACGAGCAGTACTTC.